These 3 T cell receptor beta chains share one sample of origin, sequenced in a study of blood T cell repertoires in COVID-19. Assay: immunoSEQ multiplex PCR; the TCRdb copy retains only in-frame clones and omits some. The sample consists of about 370,000 clones, more than 75% of them appearing once. Source material: peripheral blood. Receptor source: a woman aged 30 to 39 with COVID-19, enrolled during active disease.

The chain is built from TRBV28 and TRBJ2-3, with 13 positions matching TRBD2. This CDR3 has 16 amino acids. Germline loops: CDR1 MDHEN, CDR2 SYDVKM. Unmatched junction bases numbered 7, after V lost 4 bases and J lost 6 bases. CDR3 sequence (DNA): TGTGCCAGCAGTTCCCCACTAGCGGGAGGGCCTGATACGCAGTATTTT. It specifies CASSSPLAGGPDTQYF.

The CDR3 coding sequence is TGTGCCAGCAGCTTGCCCGCCGGGACAGGCCTCACCGGGGAGCTGTTTTTT. Its translation: CASSLPAGTGLTGELFF. The gene calls are TRBV3-1 (or the pseudogene TRBV3-2) and TRBJ2-2, with TRBD1 matching over 8 bases. Trimming removed 5 bases from V and 4 bases from J; junction bases left unmatched: 12. CDR1 and CDR2 from the germline V gene are LGHDT and YNNKEL (reference sequence). This CDR3 contains 17 residues.

The chain joins TRBV25-1 to TRBJ1-3; D remains unclear. Trimming took off 1 base at V and 1 base at J, with 8 bases between the two ends. From germline, CDR1 is MGHDK and CDR2 SYGVNS. The CDR3 sequence is 15 residues long. CDR3 sequence (DNA): TGTGCCAGCAGTGAATTGGAGGGATCTGGAAACACCATATATTTT. It encodes CASSELEGSGNTIYF.